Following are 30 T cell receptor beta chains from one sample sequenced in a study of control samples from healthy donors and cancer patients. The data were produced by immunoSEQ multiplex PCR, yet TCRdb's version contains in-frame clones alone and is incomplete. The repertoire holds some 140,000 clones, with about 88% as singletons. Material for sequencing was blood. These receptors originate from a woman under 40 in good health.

CDR3 bases: TGTGCCAGTAGTATCCGGCCGGACAGACCAATGAACACTGAAGCTTTCTTT. It yields the protein CASSIRPDRPMNTEAFF. The chain employs TRBV19 and TRBJ1-1, with TRBD1 as a possible D gene (6 bases). V dropped 3 bases and J dropped 0 bases, with 17 bases sitting between them. Germline CDR1 reads LNHDA; CDR2 reads SQIVND (reference sequence). The CDR3 contains 17 residues.

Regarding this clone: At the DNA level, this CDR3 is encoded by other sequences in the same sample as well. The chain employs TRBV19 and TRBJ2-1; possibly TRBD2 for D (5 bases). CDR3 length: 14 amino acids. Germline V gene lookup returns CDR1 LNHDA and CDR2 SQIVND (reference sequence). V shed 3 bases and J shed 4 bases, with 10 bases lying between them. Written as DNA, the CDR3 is TGTGCCAGTAGTATTCCTGGGAGTTACAATGAGCAGTTCTTC. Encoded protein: CASSIPGSYNEQFF. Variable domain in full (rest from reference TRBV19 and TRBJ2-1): DGGITQSPKYLFRKEGQNVTLSCEQNLNHDAMYWYRQDPGQGLRLIYYSQIVNDFQKGDIAEGYSVSREKKESFPLTVTSAQKNPTAFYLCASSIPGSYNEQFFGPGTRLTVL.

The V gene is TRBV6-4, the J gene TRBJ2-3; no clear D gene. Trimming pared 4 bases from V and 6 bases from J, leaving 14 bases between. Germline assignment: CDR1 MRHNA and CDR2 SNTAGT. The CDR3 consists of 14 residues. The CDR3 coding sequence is TGTGCCAGCAGTGGCCAGACGTTGGTCGATACGCAGTATTTT. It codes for CASSGQTLVDTQYF.

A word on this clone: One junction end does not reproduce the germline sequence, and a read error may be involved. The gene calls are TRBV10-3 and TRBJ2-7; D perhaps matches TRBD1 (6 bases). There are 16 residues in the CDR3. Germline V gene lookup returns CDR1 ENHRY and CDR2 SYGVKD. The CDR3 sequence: CAISETWTDPVREGNF. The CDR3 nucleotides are TGTGCCATCAGTGAGACCTGGACAGACCCGGTTAGGGAAGGGAACTTC.

CDR3 residues: CASSLVQNRDGYWNTGELFF. CDR3 nucleotides: TGCGCCAGCAGCTTGGTACAAAATCGGGACGGCTACTGGAACACCGGGGAGCTGTTTTTT. The chain joins TRBV5-1 to TRBJ2-2; D is possibly TRBD1 or TRBD2 (5 bases each). CDR3 size: 20 residues. Germline loops: CDR1 SGHRS, CDR2 YFSETQ. With 0 bases removed from V and 1 base from J, the gap between germline ends came to 22 bases.

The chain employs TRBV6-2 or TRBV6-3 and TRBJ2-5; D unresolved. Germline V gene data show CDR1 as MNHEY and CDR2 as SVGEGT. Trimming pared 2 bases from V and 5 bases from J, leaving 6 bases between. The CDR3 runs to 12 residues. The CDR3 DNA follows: TGTGCCAGCAGTTACATTCGGGAGACCCAGTACTTC. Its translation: CASSYIRETQYF.

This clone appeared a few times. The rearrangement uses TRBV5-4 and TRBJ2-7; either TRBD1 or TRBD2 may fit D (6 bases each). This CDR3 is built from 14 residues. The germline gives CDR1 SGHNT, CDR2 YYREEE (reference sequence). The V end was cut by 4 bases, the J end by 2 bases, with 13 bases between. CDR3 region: CASSPGGGAYEQYF. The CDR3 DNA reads TGTGCCAGCAGCCCCGGGGGCGGAGCCTACGAGCAGTACTTC. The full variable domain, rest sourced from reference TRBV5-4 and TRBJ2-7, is ETGVTQSPTHLIKTRGQQVTLRCSSQSGHNTVSWYQQALGQGPQFIFQYYREEENGRGNFPPRFSGLQFPNYSSELNVNALELDDSALYLCASSPGGGAYEQYFGPGTRLTVT.

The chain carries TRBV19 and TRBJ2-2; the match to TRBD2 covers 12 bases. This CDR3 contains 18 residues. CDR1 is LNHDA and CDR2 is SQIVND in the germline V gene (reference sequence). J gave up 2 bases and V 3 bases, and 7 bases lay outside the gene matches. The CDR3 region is CASSIRLAGEINTGELFF. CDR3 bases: TGTGCCAGTAGTATTAGACTAGCGGGAGAGATTAACACCGGGGAGCTGTTTTTT.

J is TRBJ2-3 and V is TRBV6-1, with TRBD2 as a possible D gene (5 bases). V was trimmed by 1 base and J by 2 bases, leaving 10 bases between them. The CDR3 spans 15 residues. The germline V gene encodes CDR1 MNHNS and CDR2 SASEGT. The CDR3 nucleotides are TGTGCCAGCAGTGAAGGGCGGGTCTACACAGATACGCAGTATTTT. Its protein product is CASSEGRVYTDTQYF.

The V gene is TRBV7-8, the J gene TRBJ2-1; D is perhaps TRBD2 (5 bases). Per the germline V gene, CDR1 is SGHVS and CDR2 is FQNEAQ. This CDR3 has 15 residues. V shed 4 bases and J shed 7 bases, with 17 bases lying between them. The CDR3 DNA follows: TGTGCCAGCAGCTATTCGGGGAGAAGAATGAATGAGCAGTTCTTC. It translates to CASSYSGRRMNEQFF.

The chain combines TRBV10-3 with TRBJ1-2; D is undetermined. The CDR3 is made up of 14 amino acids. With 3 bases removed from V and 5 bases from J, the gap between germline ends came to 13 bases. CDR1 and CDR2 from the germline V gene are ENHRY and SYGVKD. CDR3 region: CAISDGEDLYGYTF. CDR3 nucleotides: TGTGCCATCAGTGATGGGGAAGATTTGTATGGCTACACCTTC.

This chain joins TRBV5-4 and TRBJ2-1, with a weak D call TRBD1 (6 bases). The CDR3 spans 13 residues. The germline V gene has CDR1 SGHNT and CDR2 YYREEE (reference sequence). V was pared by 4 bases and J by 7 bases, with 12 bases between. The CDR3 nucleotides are TGTGCCAGCAGCCACAGGGATGGGAATGAGCAGTTCTTC. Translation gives CASSHRDGNEQFF. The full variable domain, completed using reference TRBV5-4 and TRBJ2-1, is ETGVTQSPTHLIKTRGQQVTLRCSSQSGHNTVSWYQQALGQGPQFIFQYYREEENGRGNFPPRFSGLQFPNYSSELNVNALELDDSALYLCASSHRDGNEQFFGPGTRLTVL.

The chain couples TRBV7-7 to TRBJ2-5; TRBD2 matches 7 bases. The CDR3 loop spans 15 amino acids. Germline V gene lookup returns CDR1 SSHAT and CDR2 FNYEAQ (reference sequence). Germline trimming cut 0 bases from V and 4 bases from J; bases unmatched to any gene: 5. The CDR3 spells CASSLASGGGETQYF. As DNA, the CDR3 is TGTGCCAGCAGCTTAGCCTCGGGAGGCGGAGAGACCCAGTACTTC.

CDR3 bases: TGTGCCAGCTCACTTCAGACAGACGCTACAGAAAAACTGTTTTTT. This codes for CASSLQTDATEKLFF. The V and J genes are TRBV18 and TRBJ1-4, with D perhaps TRBD1 (5 bases). Germline CDR1 is KGHSH and CDR2 is LQKENI. V lost 4 bases to trimming and J lost 8 bases, with 17 bases between them. The CDR3 runs 15 residues.

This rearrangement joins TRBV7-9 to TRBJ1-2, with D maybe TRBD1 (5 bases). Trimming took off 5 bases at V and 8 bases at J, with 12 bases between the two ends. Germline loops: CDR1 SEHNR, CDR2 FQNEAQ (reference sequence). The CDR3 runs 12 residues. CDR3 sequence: CASSRQGRGYTF. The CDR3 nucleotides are TGTGCCAGCAGCCGGCAGGGTCGGGGCTACACCTTC.

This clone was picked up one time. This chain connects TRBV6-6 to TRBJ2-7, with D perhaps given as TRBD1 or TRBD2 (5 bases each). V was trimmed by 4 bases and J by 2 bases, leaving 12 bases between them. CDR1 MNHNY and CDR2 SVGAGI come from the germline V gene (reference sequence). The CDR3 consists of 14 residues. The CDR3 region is CASSLGRWAYEQYF. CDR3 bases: TGTGCCAGCAGTTTGGGACGGTGGGCCTACGAGCAGTACTTC.

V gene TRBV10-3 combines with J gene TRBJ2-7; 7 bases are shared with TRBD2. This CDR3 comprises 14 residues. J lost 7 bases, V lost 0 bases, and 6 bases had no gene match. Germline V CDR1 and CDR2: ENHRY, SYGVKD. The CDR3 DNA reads TGTGCCATCAGTGAGTCGGGGGGGGAGCGAGAGCAGTACTTC. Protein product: CAISESGGEREQYF.

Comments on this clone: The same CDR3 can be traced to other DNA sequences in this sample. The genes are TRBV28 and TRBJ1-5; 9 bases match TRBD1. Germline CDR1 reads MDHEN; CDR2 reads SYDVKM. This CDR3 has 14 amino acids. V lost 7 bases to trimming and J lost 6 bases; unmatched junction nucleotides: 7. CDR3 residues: CASTLRQGGQPQHF. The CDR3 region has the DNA TGTGCCAGCACCTTACGACAGGGGGGTCAGCCCCAGCATTTT. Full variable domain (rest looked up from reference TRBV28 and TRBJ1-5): DVKVTQSSRYLVKRTGEKVFLECVQDMDHENMFWYRQDPGLGLRLIYFSYDVKMKEKGDIPEGYSVSREKKERFSLILESASTNQTSMYLCASTLRQGGQPQHFGDGTRLSIL.

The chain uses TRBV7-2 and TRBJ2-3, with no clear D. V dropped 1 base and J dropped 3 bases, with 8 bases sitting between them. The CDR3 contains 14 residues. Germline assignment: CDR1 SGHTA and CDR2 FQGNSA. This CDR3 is CASSLGLETDTQYF. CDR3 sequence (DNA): TGTGCCAGCAGCTTAGGCCTAGAGACAGATACGCAGTATTTT.

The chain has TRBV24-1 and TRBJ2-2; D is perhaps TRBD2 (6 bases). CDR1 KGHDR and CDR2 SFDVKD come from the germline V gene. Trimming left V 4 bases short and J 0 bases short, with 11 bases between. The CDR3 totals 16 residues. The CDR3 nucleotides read TGTGCCACCAGTGAACGGAGGGGCCCGAACACCGGGGAGCTGTTTTTT. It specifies CATSERRGPNTGELFF.

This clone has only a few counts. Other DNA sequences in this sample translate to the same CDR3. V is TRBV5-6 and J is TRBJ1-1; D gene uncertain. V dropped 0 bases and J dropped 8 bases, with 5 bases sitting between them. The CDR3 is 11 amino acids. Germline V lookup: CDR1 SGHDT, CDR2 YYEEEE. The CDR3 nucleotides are TGTGCCAGCAGCTTGGTAGGGGAAGCTTTCTTT. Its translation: CASSLVGEAFF.

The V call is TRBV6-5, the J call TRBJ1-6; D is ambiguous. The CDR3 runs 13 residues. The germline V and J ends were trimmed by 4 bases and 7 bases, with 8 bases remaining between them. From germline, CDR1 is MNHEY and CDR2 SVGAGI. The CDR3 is CASSSFANSPLHF. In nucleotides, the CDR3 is TGTGCCAGCAGTTCTTTCGCCAATTCACCCCTCCACTTT.

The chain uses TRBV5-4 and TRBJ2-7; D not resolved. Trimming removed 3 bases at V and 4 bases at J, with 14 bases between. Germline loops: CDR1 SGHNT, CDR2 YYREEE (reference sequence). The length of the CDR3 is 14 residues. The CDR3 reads CASSSLGPVYEQYF. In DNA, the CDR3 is TGTGCCAGCAGCTCCTTAGGTCCAGTATACGAGCAGTACTTC.

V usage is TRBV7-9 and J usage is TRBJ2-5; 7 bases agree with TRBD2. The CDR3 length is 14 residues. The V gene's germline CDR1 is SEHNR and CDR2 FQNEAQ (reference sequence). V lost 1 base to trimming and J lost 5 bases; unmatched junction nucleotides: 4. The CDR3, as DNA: TGTGCCAGCAGCTTAGGCGGGAGCCGCGAGACCCAGTACTTC. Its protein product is CASSLGGSRETQYF.

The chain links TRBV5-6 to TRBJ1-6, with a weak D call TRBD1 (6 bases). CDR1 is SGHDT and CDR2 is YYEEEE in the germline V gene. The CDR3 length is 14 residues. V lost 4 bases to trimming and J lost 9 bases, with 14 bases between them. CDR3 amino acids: CASSGTGSGSPLHF. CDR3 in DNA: TGTGCCAGCAGCGGAACAGGGTCGGGTTCACCCCTCCACTTT.

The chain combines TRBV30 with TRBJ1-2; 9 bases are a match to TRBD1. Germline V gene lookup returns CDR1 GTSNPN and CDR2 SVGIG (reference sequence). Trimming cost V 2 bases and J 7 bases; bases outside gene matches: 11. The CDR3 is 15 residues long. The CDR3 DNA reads TGTGCCTGGAGTACCGGGACAGGGATTGTTAGTGGCTACACCTTC. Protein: CAWSTGTGIVSGYTF.

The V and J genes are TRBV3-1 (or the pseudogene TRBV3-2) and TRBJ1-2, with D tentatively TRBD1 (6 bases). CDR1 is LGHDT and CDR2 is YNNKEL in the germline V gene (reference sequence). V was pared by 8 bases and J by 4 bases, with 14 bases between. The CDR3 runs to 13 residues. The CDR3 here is CASGGLGSYGYTF. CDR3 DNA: TGTGCCAGCGGGGGCTTGGGTAGCTATGGCTACACCTTC.

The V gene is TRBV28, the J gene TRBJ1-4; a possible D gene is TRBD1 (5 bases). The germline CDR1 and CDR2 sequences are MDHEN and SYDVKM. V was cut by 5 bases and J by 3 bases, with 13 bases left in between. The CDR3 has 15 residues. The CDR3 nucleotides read TGTGCCAGCAGTCTCGACAGTTGGGCTAATGAAAAACTGTTTTTT. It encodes CASSLDSWANEKLFF.

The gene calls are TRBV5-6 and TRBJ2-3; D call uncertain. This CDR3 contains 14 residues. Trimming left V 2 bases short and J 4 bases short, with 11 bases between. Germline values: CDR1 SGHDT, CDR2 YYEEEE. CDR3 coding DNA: TGTGCCAGCAGCTTAGTGTGGGAAGCAGATACGCAGTATTTT. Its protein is CASSLVWEADTQYF.

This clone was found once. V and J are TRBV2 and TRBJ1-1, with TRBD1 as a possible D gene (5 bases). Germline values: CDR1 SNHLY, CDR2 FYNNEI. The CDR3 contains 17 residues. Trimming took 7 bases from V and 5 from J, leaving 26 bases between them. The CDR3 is CASIVLEGPRVRTEAFF. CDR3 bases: TGTGCCAGCATTGTGTTGGAGGGGCCCAGAGTACGTACTGAAGCTTTCTTT.